The clone carrying this T cell receptor (beta chain) was seen ten or more times. Its antigen is still unknown. The record originates from a study of spatial heterogeneity in lung cancer. Study-wide results and limits: Tumor mutation count correlated with how many alpha and beta TCRs expanded intratumorally.

Stated time point: sample taken at primary tumor resection. TCRdb itself ran the 5' RACE reads through MiXCR, one entry per CDR3 protein. The sample has 7,300 or so distinct CDR3 sequences, roughly 8.8% seen once; the top ten hold around 10%. After removal of 6 bases from V and 2 bases from J, the junction contained 5 bases not matched to a gene. The CDR3 spans 15 residues. CDR1 is MDHEN and CDR2 is SYDVKM in the germline V gene. The source of this sequence is a male donor with early-stage non-small cell lung cancer. The J gene is TRBJ2-3, the V gene TRBV28; 10 bases match TRBD2. Source: lung tumor tissue, taken at surgery. CDR3 nucleotides: TGTGCCAGCAGGGGGACTAGCGTTTCCACAGATACGCAGTATTTT. This gives the protein CASRGTSVSTDTQYF.